The 27 T cell receptor beta chains listed next were all sequenced from one sample in a study of cytomegalovirus exposure and HLA in healthy donors. In the PCR, 60 Vbeta and 13 Jbeta primers were used. Here immunoSEQ multiplex PCR was the method, and the copy in TCRdb shows in-frame clones only, minus some. This table has 150,000 or so clones, about three quarters appearing once. The source material was PBMCs. These receptor sequences come from a woman aged 25 to 39 in good health and CMV-seronegative.

The CDR3 region has the DNA TGTGCCAGCAGTTTAGGAGACTCACCCCTCCACTTT. This gives the protein CASSLGDSPLHF. The chain is built from TRBV27 and TRBJ1-6; D call uncertain. The CDR3 has 12 residues. Trimming removed 2 bases from V and 10 bases from J, with 6 bases in between. CDR1 MNHEY and CDR2 SMNVEV come from the germline V gene (reference sequence).

The CDR3: CAWAGGGPFSDTQYF. The CDR3 nucleotides read TGTGCCTGGGCAGGGGGCGGGCCATTTTCGGATACGCAGTATTTT. V and J are TRBV30 and TRBJ2-3; 8 nucleotides match TRBD1. In germline, CDR1 is GTSNPN, CDR2 SVGIG (reference sequence). The junction had 13 bases not matched to a gene; V was cut back by 5 bases and J by 6 bases. The CDR3 extends over 15 amino acids.

This clone occurred a few times. The CDR3 region has the DNA TGTGCCACCGCGACTAGCGGGGGTTACGGTGAGCAGTTCTTC. It codes for CATATSGGYGEQFF. V is TRBV6-4 and J is TRBJ2-1, with 12 nucleotides matching TRBD2. The CDR3 is 14 residues long. Looked up from germline, CDR1 is MRHNA and CDR2 is SNTAGT. J lost 9 bases, V lost 10 bases, and 10 bases had no gene match.

The chain joins TRBV7-2 to TRBJ2-7, with TRBD2 matching over 12 bases. The ends lost 1 base at V and 2 bases at J; junction bases unmatched: 6. Germline V gives CDR1 SGHTA, CDR2 FQGNSA. This CDR3 is built from 17 residues. The CDR3 bases are TGTGCCAGCAGCTTAGGACTAGCGGGGGTACTAACCTACGAGCAGTACTTC. This gives the protein CASSLGLAGVLTYEQYF.

V usage is TRBV7-9 and J usage is TRBJ2-2, with 9 bases identical to TRBD1. The V segment lost 5 bases and the J segment 6 bases; nucleotides outside the gene matches: 7. Germline V gives CDR1 SEHNR, CDR2 FQNEAQ (reference sequence). CDR3 length: 15 amino acids. The CDR3: CASSLGDRESGELFF. The CDR3, as DNA: TGTGCCAGCAGCCTAGGGGACAGGGAATCCGGGGAGCTGTTTTTT. The full variable domain, completed using reference TRBV7-9 and TRBJ2-2, is DTGVSQNPRHKITKRGQNVTFRCDPISEHNRLYWYRQTLGQGPEFLTYFQNEAQLEKSRLLSDRFSAERPKGSFSTLEIQRTEQGDSAMYLCASSLGDRESGELFFGEGSRLTVL.

This clone was detected a few times. V usage is TRBV7-8 and J usage is TRBJ2-6, with 8 bases matching TRBD1. Germline V gene lookup returns CDR1 SGHVS and CDR2 FQNEAQ. The CDR3 runs 18 residues. The trim removed 2 bases at V and 1 base at J, leaving 7 bases unmatched. CDR3 loop: CASSLKDRVLSGANVLTF. DNA of the CDR3: TGTGCCAGCAGCTTAAAGGACAGGGTTCTTTCTGGGGCCAACGTCCTGACTTTC.

As concerns this clone: An end of the junction does not agree with germline; a read error may underlie this. The gene calls are TRBV6-5 and TRBJ2-6; TRBD1 is a possible D gene (5 bases). Per germline, CDR1 MNHEY and CDR2 SVGAGI. This CDR3 has 15 residues. The CDR3 sequence: CASSYDSSGANGLTF. CDR3 nucleotide sequence: TGTGCCAGCAGTTACGATAGCTCTGGGGCCAACGGCCTGACTTTC.

J is TRBJ2-2 and V is TRBV30, with 8 bases that match TRBD1. Germline-derived CDR1 and CDR2 are GTSNPN and SVGIG (reference sequence). CDR3 length: 14 amino acids. V shed 5 bases and J 4 bases; nucleotides not matched to a gene: 6. CDR3 in amino acids: CAWGKTGATGELFF. CDR3 bases: TGTGCCTGGGGCAAGACAGGGGCCACCGGGGAGCTGTTTTTT.

This chain connects TRBV7-9 to TRBJ1-1, with 8 bases aligning to TRBD1. From germline, CDR1 is SEHNR and CDR2 FQNEAQ (reference sequence). The CDR3 has 14 residues. V trimming: 2 bases; J trimming: 7 bases; junction bases outside the gene matches: 6. This CDR3 reads CASSLWTGFGEAFF. DNA of the CDR3: TGTGCCAGCAGCTTATGGACAGGGTTCGGTGAAGCTTTCTTT. The full variable domain, rest sourced from reference TRBV7-9 and TRBJ1-1, is DTGVSQNPRHKITKRGQNVTFRCDPISEHNRLYWYRQTLGQGPEFLTYFQNEAQLEKSRLLSDRFSAERPKGSFSTLEIQRTEQGDSAMYLCASSLWTGFGEAFFGQGTRLTVV.

The chain is built from TRBV18 and TRBJ1-1; no definite D call. Trimming removed 8 bases at V and 5 bases at J, with 12 bases between. CDR3 size: 12 residues. Per the germline V gene, CDR1 is KGHSH and CDR2 is LQKENI. DNA of the CDR3: TGTGCCAGCCGAGAGAGAGGGACTGAAGCTTTCTTT. Protein: CASRERGTEAFF.

In this sample, this clone turned up a few times. The J gene is TRBJ2-3, the V gene TRBV27; D unresolved. The CDR3 covers 13 residues. The germline CDR1 and CDR2 sequences are MNHEY and SMNVEV (reference sequence). V was shortened by 3 bases and J by 0 bases, with 4 bases between the two germline ends. The DNA for the CDR3 is TGTGCCAGCAGTTTCCGGAGCACAGATACGCAGTATTTT. This sequence encodes CASSFRSTDTQYF.

J is TRBJ1-1 and V is TRBV2; unclear D gene. CDR1 SNHLY and CDR2 FYNNEI come from the germline V gene. This CDR3 spans 12 amino acids. Between the trimmed V and J ends, which lost 8 bases and 1 base, there was a span of 8 bases. The CDR3 loop reads CASALRNTEAFF. The DNA of the CDR3 is TGTGCCAGCGCTCTGAGGAACACTGAAGCTTTCTTT.

This clone was seen only once. This chain links TRBV16 with TRBJ1-5, with 7 positions matching TRBD1. V trimming: 1 base; J trimming: 2 bases; junction bases outside the gene matches: 8. The length of the CDR3 is 17 residues. CDR1 is KGHSY, CDR2 FQNENV, per germline. CDR3 amino acids: CASSQYRTGGGNQPQHF. In DNA form, the CDR3 reads TGTGCCAGCAGCCAATATAGGACAGGTGGAGGCAATCAGCCCCAGCATTTT.

The chain has TRBV5-1 and TRBJ2-7, with TRBD2 matching over 7 bases. CDR1 SGHRS and CDR2 YFSETQ come from the germline V gene. The CDR3 is 15 amino acids. The trim removed 4 bases at V and 5 bases at J, leaving 12 bases unmatched. CDR3 sequence reads: CASSPGRTSIHEQYF. The CDR3 bases are TGCGCCAGCAGCCCGGGGAGGACTAGTATTCACGAGCAGTACTTC.

V usage is TRBV6-5 and J usage is TRBJ2-1; 10 bases fit TRBD1. CDR1 MNHEY and CDR2 SVGAGI come from the germline V gene. After removal of 6 bases from V and 6 bases from J, the junction contained 8 bases not matched to a gene. The CDR3 runs to 15 residues. The CDR3 nucleotides are TGTGCCAGCAGCACCGGGACAGGGGATTCCAATGAGCAGTTCTTC. Translation gives CASSTGTGDSNEQFF.

The V and J genes are TRBV19 and TRBJ1-5; possibly TRBD1 for D (6 bases). The length of the CDR3 is 15 residues. Germline CDR1 is LNHDA and CDR2 is SQIVND (reference sequence). Deletions cut 3 bases from V and 1 base from J, with 10 bases between. CDR3 sequence (DNA): TGTGCCAGTAGTATTCAGGGGTGGAGCAATCAGCCCCAGCATTTT. Residues: CASSIQGWSNQPQHF.

J is TRBJ1-2 and V is TRBV11-2, with 12 bases identical to TRBD1. Germline V gives CDR1 SGHAT, CDR2 FQNNGV. The length of the CDR3 is 15 residues. The trim removed 5 bases at V and 7 bases at J, leaving 8 bases unmatched. In nucleotides, the CDR3 is TGTGCCAGCAGCCCCGGGACAGGGGGCATCGGTGGCTACACCTTC. Its protein is CASSPGTGGIGGYTF.

The chain is built from TRBV5-1 and TRBJ2-5, with TRBD2 identical over 12 bases. The germline gives CDR1 SGHRS, CDR2 YFSETQ. J was trimmed by 1 base and V by 7 bases; bases with no gene match: 2. This CDR3 is built from 14 residues. CDR3 in amino acids: CASQLAGGQETQYF. CDR3 coding DNA: TGCGCCAGCCAACTAGCGGGGGGCCAAGAGACCCAGTACTTC.

The chain links TRBV7-6 to TRBJ1-5; 8 bases match TRBD1. The CDR3 is 12 residues long. V lost 3 bases and J lost 13; bases outside the gene matches: 5. Per germline, CDR1 SGHVS and CDR2 FNYEAQ. The CDR3 is CASSLDQGAQHF. As DNA, the CDR3 is TGTGCCAGCAGCTTGGACCAGGGGGCACAGCATTTT. Drawing the rest from reference TRBV7-6 and TRBJ1-5, the complete variable domain is GAGVSQSPRYKVTKRGQDVALRCDPISGHVSLYWYRQALGQGPEFLTYFNYEAQQDKSGLPNDRFSAERPEGSISTLTIQRTEQRDSAMYRCASSLDQGAQHFGDGTRLSIL.

The chain links TRBV13 to TRBJ2-2, with D possibly matching TRBD1 (5 bases). The germline V and J ends were trimmed by 1 base and 2 bases, with 8 bases remaining between them. From germline, CDR1 is PRHDT and CDR2 FYEKMQ (reference sequence). The CDR3 is 15 amino acids. The CDR3 DNA reads TGTGCCAGCAGCTTAGTCAGGGAAAACACCGGGGAGCTGTTTTTT. Translation: CASSLVRENTGELFF.

This sequence joins TRBV19 and TRBJ1-5; possible D gene TRBD1, 5 bases. Germline loops: CDR1 LNHDA, CDR2 SQIVND (reference sequence). V shed 1 base and J shed 3 bases, with 13 bases lying between them. The CDR3 has 16 amino acids. In DNA form, the CDR3 reads TGTGCCAGTAGTATAGTCGGAGGGGCTACCAATCAGCCCCAGCATTTT. Translating it yields CASSIVGGATNQPQHF.

This clone turned up a few times. V and J are TRBV28 and TRBJ1-6; 10 bases are a match to TRBD1. CDR3 length equals 16 residues. J lost 6 bases, V lost 3 bases, and 5 bases had no gene match. In germline, CDR1 is MDHEN, CDR2 SYDVKM. CDR3 DNA: TGTGCCAGCAGTTTGTCGGACAGGGGGTCTAATTCACCCCTCCACTTT. As protein: CASSLSDRGSNSPLHF.

This sequence joins TRBV4-1 and TRBJ1-1; the D gene is possibly TRBD1 (6 bases). The V and J ends lost 1 base and 4 bases respectively, with 13 bases between them. The CDR3 is 15 amino acids. Germline CDR1 and CDR2: MGHRA and YSYEKL. CDR3: CASSQAAGALTEAFF. The CDR3 region has the DNA TGCGCCAGCAGCCAAGCTGCAGGGGCGCTCACTGAAGCTTTCTTT.

This clone was detected a few times. This rearrangement joins TRBV11-3 to TRBJ2-3, with D possibly TRBD1 on 5 matching bases. Germline CDR1 SGHNT, CDR2 YENEEA. Trimming took off 1 base at V and 0 bases at J, with 5 bases between the two ends. This CDR3 contains 14 residues. The CDR3 is CASSLAGSTDTQYF. The CDR3 bases are TGTGCCAGCAGCTTAGCAGGGAGCACAGATACGCAGTATTTT.

The V call is TRBV10-3, the J call TRBJ2-1; 15 positions agree with TRBD2. Losses at the gene ends were 8 bases for V and 9 bases for J; bases not matched to a gene: 14. CDR3 length equals 17 residues. Germline CDR1 is ENHRY and CDR2 is SYGVKD. The CDR3 reads CAIRSPGLAGGPGEQFF. The CDR3, as DNA: TGTGCCATCCGCTCCCCAGGACTAGCGGGGGGGCCTGGTGAGCAGTTCTTC.

The chain employs TRBV5-4 and TRBJ1-1; 10 bases match TRBD1. Germline assignment: CDR1 SGHNT and CDR2 YYREEE (reference sequence). There are 16 residues in the CDR3. The junction had 5 bases not matched to a gene; V was cut back by 2 bases and J by 1 base. CDR3 in DNA: TGTGCCAGCAGCTTTGGGACAGGGGCGAGGAACACTGAAGCTTTCTTT. Translating it yields CASSFGTGARNTEAFF.

A single count supports this clone. J is TRBJ2-7 and V is TRBV2; TRBD1 aligns across 7 bases. This CDR3 has 12 residues. Germline V lookup: CDR1 SNHLY, CDR2 FYNNEI. The V gene end was trimmed by 7 bases and the J gene end by 3 bases; junction bases not matched to a gene: 3. DNA of the CDR3: TGTGCCAGCAAGGACAGGTTCTACGAGCAGTACTTC. As protein: CASKDRFYEQYF.